This TCR beta chain was observed in a study of OX40 agonist ivuxolimab in advanced cancers. Whole-study context: Partial responses occurred in three patients (one hepatocellular carcinoma, two cutaneous melanoma). Study-level results: Which antigen the expanded peripheral T cells recognized is unknown. With doses of 0.1 to 3.0 mg/kg, CD4+ and CD8+ blood T cells had undergone clonal expansion by week 6.

V was shortened by 4 bases and J by 2 bases, with 8 bases between the two germline ends. CDR1 is ENHRY and CDR2 is SYGVKD in the germline V gene. This CDR3 spans 13 amino acids. With respect to this clone: Antigen: not known.

Patients were ineligible given autoimmune disease history or systemic immunosuppression. Some clones are missing from TCRdb's copy, which holds only in-frame ones; the method was immunoSEQ multiplex PCR. The sample holds around 63,000 clones, 75% to 90% seen once. The clonotype was recovered from an adult with an advanced solid tumor such as melanoma, head and neck, liver or kidney cancer. The sample in question was CD4+ or CD8+ T cells sorted from blood, obtained in a trial of the OX40 agonist ivuxolimab. This sequence joins TRBV10-3 and TRBJ2-5, with D perhaps matching TRBD1 (5 bases). This CDR3 is CAISARQQETQYF. The CDR3 DNA is TGTGCCATCAGTGCGCGACAGCAAGAGACCCAGTACTTC.